This passage covers 12 T cell receptor beta chains from one sample sequenced in a study of T cell responses to AZD1222 COVID-19 vaccine. Method: immunoSEQ multiplex PCR; TCRdb's copy keeps in-frame clones and lacks some. The sample lists 170,000 or so clones; more than 85% were seen once. The source was peripheral blood, collected on day 0 of AZD1222 vaccination. The receptors were gathered from an adult in good health.

This chain joins TRBV11-2 and TRBJ1-2, with 8 bases identical to TRBD1. The CDR3 is 14 residues long. The J segment lost 4 bases and the V segment lost 4 bases, leaving 5 bases of the junction unmatched. The V gene's germline CDR1 is SGHAT and CDR2 FQNNGV. CDR3 bases: TGTGCCAGCAGCTCGACAGGGGCCGGCTATGGCTACACCTTC. Its protein product is CASSSTGAGYGYTF.

V is TRBV5-1 and J is TRBJ1-1, with 7 bases fitting TRBD1. Trimming at V came to 2 bases and at J to 1 base, leaving 2 bases not matched to a gene. Germline CDR1 SGHRS, CDR2 YFSETQ. This CDR3 region has 14 residues. CDR3: CASSFPGGNTEAFF. CDR3 in DNA: TGCGCCAGCAGCTTTCCAGGGGGGAACACTGAAGCTTTCTTT.

Only a few counts were recorded for this clone. This chain links TRBV30 with TRBJ1-1, with TRBD1 as a possible D gene (5 bases). Between the trimmed V and J ends, which lost 4 bases and 4 bases, there was a span of 10 bases. The germline V gene has CDR1 GTSNPN and CDR2 SVGIG (reference sequence). The CDR3 has 12 amino acids. The CDR3 DNA reads TGTGCCTGGAACGGGGGGACCACTGAAGCTTTCTTT. Translated: CAWNGGTTEAFF.

The rearrangement links TRBV3-1 (or the pseudogene TRBV3-2) to TRBJ1-4; D might be TRBD1 (5 bases). The CDR3 sequence is 16 residues long. The germline V gene encodes CDR1 LGHDT and CDR2 YNNKEL (reference sequence). V lost 3 bases, J lost 8 bases, and 19 bases lay in between. The DNA for the CDR3 is TGTGCCAGCAGCCACGCTGGGGGGGGGTTTGGAGAAAAACTGTTTTTT. Translation: CASSHAGGGFGEKLFF.

In this sample, this clone turned up once. The rearrangement links TRBV4-3 to TRBJ1-5; D is uncertain. Germline V gene lookup returns CDR1 LGHNA and CDR2 YSLEER. This CDR3 comprises 14 residues. Trimming pared 0 bases from V and 6 bases from J, leaving 9 bases between. CDR3 sequence (DNA): TGCGCCAGCAGCCAAGATCGAGGGATTCAGCCCCAGCATTTT. It translates to CASSQDRGIQPQHF.

This clone was seen just once. The chain has TRBV5-1 and TRBJ2-3, with no clear D. V lost 4 bases, J lost 4 bases, and 4 bases lay in between. Germline V gene data show CDR1 as SGHRS and CDR2 as YFSETQ. The CDR3 contains 11 residues. CDR3 DNA sequence: TGCGCCAGCAGCCTCGCAGATACGCAGTATTTT. Translation gives CASSLADTQYF.

This clone was seen a single time. The J gene is TRBJ1-2, the V gene TRBV18; the match to TRBD1 covers 7 bases. V lost 5 bases and J lost 4; bases outside the gene matches: 10. This CDR3 spans 15 amino acids. Per the germline V gene, CDR1 is KGHSH and CDR2 is LQKENI. The CDR3 DNA is TGTGCCAGCTCAGCGAACAGGGGTCATGCCTATGGCTACACCTTC. It is translated as CASSANRGHAYGYTF.

The chain employs TRBV6-5 and TRBJ2-5; 10 bases fit TRBD2. This CDR3 region has 15 residues. The junction had 8 bases not matched to a gene; V was cut back by 5 bases and J by 5 bases. CDR1 MNHEY and CDR2 SVGAGI come from the germline V gene. CDR3 sequence reads: CASSRAGGPQETQYF. The CDR3 DNA is TGTGCCAGCAGTAGAGCGGGGGGGCCTCAGGAGACCCAGTACTTC.

This clone is a singleton in its sample. This chain uses TRBV6-5 with TRBJ2-7; TRBD2 agrees at 9 bases. V trimming: 9 bases; J trimming: 0 bases; junction bases outside the gene matches: 9. The CDR3 contains 15 residues. CDR1 and CDR2 from the germline V gene are MNHEY and SVGAGI. CDR3 loop: CASRWGGGASYEQYF. The DNA of the CDR3 is TGTGCCAGTCGCTGGGGCGGGGGGGCCTCCTACGAGCAGTACTTC.

The rearrangement uses TRBV11-2 and TRBJ2-7; the match to TRBD2 covers 11 bases. V lost 0 bases, J lost 0 bases, and 4 bases stayed unmatched. The CDR3 runs to 17 residues. In germline, CDR1 is SGHAT, CDR2 FQNNGV. The CDR3, as DNA: TGTGCCAGCAGCTTAGAGCTAGCGGGGGGACTCTCCTACGAGCAGTACTTC. Protein: CASSLELAGGLSYEQYF.

This clone was detected once. J is TRBJ1-1 and V is TRBV7-2; the D gene is possibly TRBD1 (6 bases). Germline lookup yields CDR1 SGHTA and CDR2 FQGNSA. Trimming left V 5 bases short and J 3 bases short, with 10 bases between. The CDR3 totals 13 residues. CDR3 protein: CASSIRGDTEAFF. For the CDR3, the DNA is TGTGCCAGCAGCATCAGGGGTGACACTGAAGCTTTCTTT. The full variable domain, with the rest looked up from reference TRBV7-2 and TRBJ1-1, is GAGVSQSPSNKVTEKGKDVELRCDPISGHTALYWYRQSLGQGLEFLIYFQGNSAPDKSGLPSDRFSAERTGGSVSTLTIQRTQQEDSAVYLCASSIRGDTEAFFGQGTRLTVV.

This chain links TRBV12-2 with TRBJ1-3. TRBV12-2 is tagged as a pseudogene. There are 14 residues in the CDR3. This CDR3 reads CASRTGSSGNTIYF. CDR3 coding DNA: TGTGCAAGTCGAACCGGGAGCTCTGGAAACACCATATATTTT.